Each of the 31 T cell receptor beta chains below was sequenced from the same sample in a study of PD-L1 blockade in urothelial cancer. Using immunoSEQ multiplex PCR, the repertoire was profiled, and TCRdb retains in-frame clones only, with some absent. Found here are about 69,000 clones, around 90% of them singletons; the top ten hold approximately 3.2%. The sequences come from PBMCs, collected around atezolizumab (anti-PD-L1) treatment. The receptors here all came from a man in his sixties with urothelial cancer.

The chain couples TRBV27 to TRBJ2-1, with 7 bases fitting TRBD2. Germline loops: CDR1 MNHEY, CDR2 SMNVEV (reference sequence). The CDR3 runs 15 residues. Trimming took 5 bases from V and 10 from J; bases not matched to a gene: 14. This CDR3 is CASSPLGLSTVEQFF. The CDR3 DNA sequence: TGTGCCAGCAGTCCCCTGGGACTATCCACTGTGGAGCAGTTCTTC.

V gene TRBV10-2 combines with J gene TRBJ1-1, with D possibly TRBD1 on 6 matching bases. The CDR3 consists of 14 residues. Germline V gene sequence: CDR1 WSHSY, CDR2 SAAADI. The V gene lost 1 base and the J gene lost 2 bases, with 8 bases spanning the gap. CDR3 coding DNA: TGCGCCAGCAGTGAGTTGGACAGTAACACTGAAGCTTTCTTT. Its translation is CASSELDSNTEAFF.

The chain links TRBV7-9 to TRBJ2-3; possibly TRBD2 for D (6 bases). This CDR3 comprises 15 residues. Between the trimmed V and J ends, which lost 5 bases and 2 bases, there was a span of 14 bases. The germline V gene encodes CDR1 SEHNR and CDR2 FQNEAQ (reference sequence). The CDR3 DNA sequence: TGTGCCAGCAGCCGCCAAGCGGGCCTCACAGATACGCAGTATTTT. Protein sequence: CASSRQAGLTDTQYF.

The chain is built from TRBV25-1 and TRBJ1-2; the match to TRBD1 covers 7 bases. Germline assignment: CDR1 MGHDK and CDR2 SYGVNS. This CDR3 is 14 amino acids long. V lost 4 bases to trimming and J lost 4 bases; unmatched junction nucleotides: 6. CDR3 coding DNA: TGTGCCAGCAGTGTGACAGGGAATAGCTATGGCTACACCTTC. Its translation is CASSVTGNSYGYTF.

The V gene is TRBV18, the J gene TRBJ1-5; D perhaps matches TRBD1 (6 bases). The CDR3 has 15 residues. V lost 5 bases and J lost 0, with 11 bases in between. Looked up from germline, CDR1 is KGHSH and CDR2 is LQKENI. The CDR3 sequence: CASSVGTNSNQPQHF. In DNA form, the CDR3 reads TGTGCCAGCTCAGTTGGGACAAATAGCAATCAGCCCCAGCATTTT.

This chain links TRBV6-1 with TRBJ1-3, with 7 bases lining up with TRBD1. Trimming took 8 bases from V and 3 from J; bases not matched to a gene: 10. There are 15 residues in the CDR3. Germline CDR1 reads MNHNS; CDR2 reads SASEGT. CDR3 sequence: CASGPGTAYGNTIYF. The CDR3 nucleotides read TGTGCCAGCGGCCCAGGGACAGCTTATGGAAACACCATATATTTT.

The chain combines TRBV5-1 with TRBJ1-1, with D perhaps TRBD1 (5 bases). This CDR3 has 14 amino acids. CDR1 and CDR2 (germline): SGHRS, YFSETQ. The ends were cut back, 4 bases at V and 3 bases at J, with 13 bases in the middle. The CDR3 sequence is CASSLRGGDTEAFF. The CDR3 DNA follows: TGCGCCAGCAGCCTGCGGGGAGGGGACACTGAAGCTTTCTTT.

This chain links TRBV10-3 with TRBJ1-5; 12 bases are a match to TRBD1. CDR3 size: 15 residues. CDR1 and CDR2 from the germline V gene are ENHRY and SYGVKD. The J segment lost 6 bases and the V segment lost 6 bases, leaving 6 bases of the junction unmatched. This CDR3 reads CAISPGTGGVQPQHF. The CDR3 coding sequence is TGTGCCATCAGCCCCGGGACAGGGGGCGTTCAGCCCCAGCATTTT.

This rearrangement joins TRBV7-8 to TRBJ2-2; 14 nucleotides line up with TRBD2. After removal of 1 base from V and 1 base from J, the junction contained 5 bases not matched to a gene. The CDR3 is 19 amino acids. Germline V gives CDR1 SGHVS, CDR2 FQNEAQ. The CDR3 is CASSLGGTSGSGNTGELFF. The CDR3 DNA sequence: TGTGCCAGCAGCTTAGGAGGGACTAGCGGGAGTGGGAACACCGGGGAGCTGTTTTTT. Drawing the rest from reference TRBV7-8 and TRBJ2-2, the complete variable domain is GAGVSQSPRYKVAKRGQDVALRCDPISGHVSLFWYQQALGQGPEFLTYFQNEAQLDKSGLPSDRFFAERPEGSVSTLKIQRTQQEDSAVYLCASSLGGTSGSGNTGELFFGEGSRLTVL.

CDR3 sequence (DNA): TGTGCCAGCAGGCCCGGGACTAGCGGAACAGATACGCAGTATTTT. Translating it yields CASRPGTSGTDTQYF. The V and J genes are TRBV6-5 and TRBJ2-3; 11 bases agree with TRBD2. This CDR3 region has 15 residues. Germline V CDR1 and CDR2: MNHEY, SVGAGI. J lost 3 bases, V lost 6 bases, and 5 bases had no gene match.

The gene calls are TRBV30 and TRBJ2-5; 13 bases agree with TRBD2. Trimming at V came to 2 bases and at J to 9 bases, leaving 6 bases not matched to a gene. This CDR3 region has 14 residues. Germline CDR1 and CDR2: GTSNPN and SVGIG (reference sequence). The DNA of the CDR3 is TGTGCCTGGAGTTTGGGACTAGCGGGGCCCTCCCAGTACTTC. This gives the protein CAWSLGLAGPSQYF.

The rearrangement uses TRBV5-1 and TRBJ2-1, with 11 bases matching TRBD1. The CDR3 contains 20 residues. Germline CDR1 is SGHRS and CDR2 is YFSETQ. The ends lost 0 bases at V and 0 bases at J; junction bases unmatched: 11. This chain's CDR3 is CASSLGSGQGAGGSYNEQFF. The CDR3 bases are TGCGCCAGCAGCTTGGGGAGCGGACAGGGGGCCGGGGGCTCCTACAATGAGCAGTTCTTC.

J is TRBJ2-5 and V is TRBV11-2, with D hard to call. CDR1 SGHAT and CDR2 FQNNGV come from the germline V gene. The CDR3 has 12 amino acids. Trimming removed 4 bases from V and 5 bases from J, with 8 bases in between. This CDR3 reads CASSSRLETQYF. CDR3 nucleotides: TGTGCCAGCAGCTCCCGACTCGAGACCCAGTACTTC.

This chain joins TRBV30 and TRBJ2-3, with D possibly TRBD1 on 5 matching bases. V was clipped by 0 bases and J by 8 bases, with 12 bases between them. From germline, CDR1 is GTSNPN and CDR2 SVGIG (reference sequence). CDR3 length: 13 residues. CDR3 bases: TGTGCCTGGAGTGTAATGCGGCAGGGTACGCAGTATTTT. Translation: CAWSVMRQGTQYF.

A few counts support this clone. The chain's CDR3 is CASTLQGNTEAFF. Written as DNA, the CDR3 is TGTGCCAGCACTTTACAGGGTAACACTGAAGCTTTCTTT. The chain employs TRBV6-1 and TRBJ1-1, with TRBD1 as a possible D gene (6 bases). Trimming removed 7 bases from V and 2 bases from J, with 11 bases in between. Germline V gives CDR1 MNHNS, CDR2 SASEGT. This CDR3 contains 13 residues.

The chain carries TRBV6-5 and TRBJ1-1, with TRBD1 identical over 8 bases. Trimming at V came to 6 bases and at J to 1 base, leaving 7 bases not matched to a gene. This CDR3 region has 15 residues. Germline CDR1 MNHEY, CDR2 SVGAGI. CDR3 protein: CASSRLGTGNTEAFF. DNA of the CDR3: TGTGCCAGCAGCCGACTTGGGACAGGGAACACTGAAGCTTTCTTT.

The chain recombines TRBV6-1 with TRBJ1-2, with TRBD1 matching over 10 bases. The CDR3 spans 14 residues. V dropped 9 bases and J dropped 4; count of bases not matched to a gene: 8. Germline V gene sequence: CDR1 MNHNS, CDR2 SASEGT. The CDR3 protein is CASMTGGAGYGYTF. Here the CDR3 DNA reads TGTGCCAGTATGACAGGGGGCGCAGGCTATGGCTACACCTTC.

V usage is TRBV2 and J usage is TRBJ1-2; the D is unclear. Germline CDR1 and CDR2: SNHLY and FYNNEI. The CDR3 spans 19 residues. Trimming took off 6 bases at V and 0 bases at J, with 26 bases between the two ends. CDR3: CASSRLPEIGDSSNYGYTF. The CDR3 DNA is TGTGCCAGCAGCCGACTCCCGGAAATAGGTGATAGTTCTAACTATGGCTACACCTTC. Filled out from reference TRBV2 and TRBJ1-2, the complete variable domain reads EPEVTQTPSHQVTQMGQEVILRCVPISNHLYFYWYRQILGQKVEFLVSFYNNEISEKSEIFDDQFSVERPDGSNFTLKIRSTKLEDSAMYFCASSRLPEIGDSSNYGYTFGSGTRLTVV.

V gene TRBV7-9 combines with J gene TRBJ2-6; the D is unclear. Per germline, CDR1 SEHNR and CDR2 FQNEAQ (reference sequence). The CDR3 covers 15 residues. V lost 0 bases, J lost 0 bases, and 3 bases lay in between. The CDR3 nucleotides read TGTGCCAGCAGCTTAGCCCTCTCTGGGGCCAACGTCCTGACTTTC. Translation gives CASSLALSGANVLTF.

V usage is TRBV23-1 and J usage is TRBJ2-7, with 9 positions matching TRBD1. TRBV23-1 is known as an ORF, though its function is uncertain. The CDR3 runs to 15 residues. After removal of 0 bases from V and 6 bases from J, the junction contained 6 bases not matched to a gene. CDR3 in amino acids: CASSQSPGQGSEQYF. Written as DNA, the CDR3 is TGCGCCAGCAGTCAATCGCCAGGACAGGGGAGCGAGCAGTACTTC.

The chain links TRBV6-5 to TRBJ2-1; D gene uncertain. V gave up 5 bases and J gave up 10 bases, with 15 bases separating them. CDR1 is MNHEY and CDR2 is SVGAGI in the germline V gene. The CDR3 runs to 13 residues. CDR3 residues: CASSPTAGPEQFF. The CDR3 DNA is TGTGCCAGCAGTCCCACGGCAGGTCCAGAGCAGTTCTTC.

The V call is TRBV10-3, the J call TRBJ2-1; tentatively, D is TRBD1 (5 bases). Deletions cut 0 bases from V and 3 bases from J, with 12 bases between. The length of the CDR3 is 16 residues. Germline values: CDR1 ENHRY, CDR2 SYGVKD. The DNA of the CDR3 is TGTGCCATCAGTGAGTCGCAGGACACATACTACAATGAGCAGTTCTTC. Its translation is CAISESQDTYYNEQFF.

The V call is TRBV9, the J call TRBJ2-1, with 10 bases that match TRBD1. With 4 bases clipped from V and 4 bases from J, the junction kept 5 bases outside the gene matches. Germline CDR1 SGDLS, CDR2 YYNGEE. The CDR3 spans 15 residues. This chain's CDR3 is CASSLRTGGYNEQFF. For the CDR3, the DNA is TGTGCCAGCAGCCTGAGGACAGGGGGATACAATGAGCAGTTCTTC.

V gene TRBV19 combines with J gene TRBJ2-1, with 7 bases aligning to TRBD1. With 5 bases clipped from V and 11 bases from J, the junction kept 6 bases outside the gene matches. Germline values: CDR1 LNHDA, CDR2 SQIVND (reference sequence). The CDR3 extends over 12 amino acids. Written as DNA, the CDR3 is TGTGCCAGTAGTTCTGGACAGGTGAAGCAGTTCTTC. It yields the protein CASSSGQVKQFF.

The J gene is TRBJ2-7, the V gene TRBV4-1, with 7 bases that match TRBD1. The CDR3 is made up of 17 amino acids. Germline lookup yields CDR1 MGHRA and CDR2 YSYEKL. With V trimmed by 0 bases and J by 6 bases, 14 bases remained unmatched. As DNA, the CDR3 is TGCGCCAGCAGCCAAGAGACAGGGAGTGCCTCATGGACCGAGCAGTACTTC. As protein: CASSQETGSASWTEQYF.

The chain couples TRBV23-1 to TRBJ2-7; possibly TRBD1 for D (6 bases). TRBV23-1 belongs to the ORF category, with a function that is uncertain. Trimming stripped 4 bases from V and 2 bases from J, with 30 bases between. There are 20 residues in the CDR3. The CDR3 DNA reads as TGCGCCAGCAGTCTTTCGGGACACCCCACCAATGGAAGGTTTACCTACGAGCAGTACTTC. Its protein is CASSLSGHPTNGRFTYEQYF.

V gene TRBV6-1 combines with J gene TRBJ1-2; 7 positions agree with TRBD1. Trimming at V came to 6 bases and at J to 8 bases, leaving 12 bases not matched to a gene. CDR1 MNHNS and CDR2 SASEGT come from the germline V gene. CDR3 length: 14 residues. DNA of the CDR3: TGTGCCAGCAGGTTGACAGGGAGCTCCGGCGGCTACACCTTC. This codes for CASRLTGSSGGYTF.

The rearrangement uses TRBV27 and TRBJ2-7, with TRBD2 matching 12 bases. From germline, CDR1 is MNHEY and CDR2 SMNVEV (reference sequence). V lost 7 bases, J lost 2 bases, and 9 bases stayed unmatched. The CDR3 has 16 residues. The CDR3 spells CASKGLAGTHTYEQYF. In DNA form, the CDR3 reads TGTGCCAGCAAGGGACTAGCGGGTACTCATACCTACGAGCAGTACTTC.

The chain carries TRBV30 and TRBJ2-5; 8 nucleotides align to TRBD2. V was clipped by 2 bases and J by 0 bases; unmatched bases: 8. The CDR3 consists of 16 residues. From germline, CDR1 is GTSNPN and CDR2 SVGIG (reference sequence). The CDR3 region has the DNA TGTGCCTGGAGTACCCGAGGTAGCGGGAACCAAGAGACCCAGTACTTC. Amino acid sequence: CAWSTRGSGNQETQYF.

In this sample, this clone turned up once. The chain couples TRBV9 to TRBJ1-6; a weak D match, TRBD1 (6 bases). The germline CDR1 and CDR2 sequences are SGDLS and YYNGEE. The CDR3 runs 15 residues. V gave up 4 bases and J gave up 8 bases, with 16 bases separating them. The CDR3 protein is CASSTGGYNDSPLHF. The CDR3 DNA sequence: TGTGCCAGCAGCACGGGGGGCTATAATGATTCACCCCTCCACTTT.

This clone was counted once. V gene TRBV29-1 combines with J gene TRBJ2-1, with D perhaps TRBD1 (5 bases). The CDR3 length is 12 residues. The germline CDR1 and CDR2 sequences are SQVTM and ANQGSEA. V was pared by 4 bases and J by 8 bases, with 12 bases between. The CDR3 DNA reads as TGCAGCGTTGTCGGTAGCAGGGATGAGCAGTTCTTC. Its translation: CSVVGSRDEQFF.